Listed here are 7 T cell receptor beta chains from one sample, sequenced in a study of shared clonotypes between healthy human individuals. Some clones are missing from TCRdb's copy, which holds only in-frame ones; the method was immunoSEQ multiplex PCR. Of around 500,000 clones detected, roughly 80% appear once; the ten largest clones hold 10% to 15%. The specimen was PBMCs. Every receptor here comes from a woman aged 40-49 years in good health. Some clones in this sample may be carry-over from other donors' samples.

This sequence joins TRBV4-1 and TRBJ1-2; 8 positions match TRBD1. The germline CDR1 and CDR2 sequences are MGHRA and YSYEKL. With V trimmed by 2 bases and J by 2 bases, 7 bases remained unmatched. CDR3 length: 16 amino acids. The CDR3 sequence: CASSQPHRGLNYGYTF. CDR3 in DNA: TGCGCCAGCAGCCAACCCCACAGGGGGTTAAACTATGGCTACACCTTC.

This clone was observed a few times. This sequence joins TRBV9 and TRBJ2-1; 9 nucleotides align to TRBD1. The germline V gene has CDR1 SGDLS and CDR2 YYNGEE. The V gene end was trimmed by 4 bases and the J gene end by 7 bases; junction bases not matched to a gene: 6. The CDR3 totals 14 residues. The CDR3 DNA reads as TGTGCCAGCAGCACGGGACAGGGACCAAATGAGCAGTTCTTC. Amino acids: CASSTGQGPNEQFF.

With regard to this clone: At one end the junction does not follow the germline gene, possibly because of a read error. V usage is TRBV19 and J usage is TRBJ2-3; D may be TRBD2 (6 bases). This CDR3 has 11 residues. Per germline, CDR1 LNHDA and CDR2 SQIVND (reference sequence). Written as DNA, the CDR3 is TGTGCCAGTAGTACCTCCGGAGGGGTGCATTTT. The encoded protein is CASSTSGGVHF.

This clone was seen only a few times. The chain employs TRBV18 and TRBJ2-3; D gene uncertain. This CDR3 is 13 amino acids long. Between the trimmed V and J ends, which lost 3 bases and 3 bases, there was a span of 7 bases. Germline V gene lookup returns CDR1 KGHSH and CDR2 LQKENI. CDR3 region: CASSPLVTDTQYF. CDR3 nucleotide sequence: TGTGCCAGCTCACCTCTAGTGACAGATACGCAGTATTTT.

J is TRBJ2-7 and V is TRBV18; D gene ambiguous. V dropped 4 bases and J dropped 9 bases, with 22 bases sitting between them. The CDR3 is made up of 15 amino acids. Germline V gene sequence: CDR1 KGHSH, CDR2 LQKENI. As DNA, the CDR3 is TGTGCCAGCTCACGCGACTGGGCTTCGAATTCGGTGCAGTACTTC. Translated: CASSRDWASNSVQYF. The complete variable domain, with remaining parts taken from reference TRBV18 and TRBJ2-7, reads NAGVMQNPRHLVRRRGQEARLRCSPMKGHSHVYWYRQLPEEGLKFMVYLQKENIIDESGMPKERFSAEFPKEGPSILRIQQVVRGDSAAYFCASSRDWASNSVQYFGPGTRLTVT.

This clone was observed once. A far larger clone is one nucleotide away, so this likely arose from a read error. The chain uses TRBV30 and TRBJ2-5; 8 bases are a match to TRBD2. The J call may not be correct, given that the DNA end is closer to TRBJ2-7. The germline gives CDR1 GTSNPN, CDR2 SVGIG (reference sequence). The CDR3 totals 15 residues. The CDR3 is CSWSLGLAGTYEQYF. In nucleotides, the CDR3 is TGTTCCTGGAGCCTCGGACTAGCCGGGACCTACGAGCAGTACTTC.

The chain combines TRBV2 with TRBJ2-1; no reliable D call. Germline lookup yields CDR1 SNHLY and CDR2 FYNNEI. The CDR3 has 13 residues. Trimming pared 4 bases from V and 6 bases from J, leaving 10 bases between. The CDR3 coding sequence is TGTGCCAGCAGTGCCCCAGCCGGCAATGAGCAGTTCTTC. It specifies CASSAPAGNEQFF. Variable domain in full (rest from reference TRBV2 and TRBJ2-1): EPEVTQTPSHQVTQMGQEVILRCVPISNHLYFYWYRQILGQKVEFLVSFYNNEISEKSEIFDDQFSVERPDGSNFTLKIRSTKLEDSAMYFCASSAPAGNEQFFGPGTRLTVL.